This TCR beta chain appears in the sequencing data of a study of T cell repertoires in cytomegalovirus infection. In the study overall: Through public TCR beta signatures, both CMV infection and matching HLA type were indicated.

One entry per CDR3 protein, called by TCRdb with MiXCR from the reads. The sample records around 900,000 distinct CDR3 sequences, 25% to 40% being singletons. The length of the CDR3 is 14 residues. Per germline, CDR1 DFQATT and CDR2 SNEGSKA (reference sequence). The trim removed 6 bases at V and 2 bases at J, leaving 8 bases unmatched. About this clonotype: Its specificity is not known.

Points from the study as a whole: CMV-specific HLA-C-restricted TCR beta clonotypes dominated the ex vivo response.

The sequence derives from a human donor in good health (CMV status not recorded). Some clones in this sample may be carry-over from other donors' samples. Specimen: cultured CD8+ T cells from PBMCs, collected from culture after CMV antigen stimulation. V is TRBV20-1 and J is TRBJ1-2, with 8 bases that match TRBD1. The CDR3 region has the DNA TGCAGTGCCATGGACAGGGTGGGAAACTATGGCTACACCTTC. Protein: CSAMDRVGNYGYTF.